The next 2 T cell receptor beta chains were all read from a single sample in a study of T cell responses to AZD1222 COVID-19 vaccine (dated by TCRdb to the early 2020s). Receptor libraries were prepared by the immunoSEQ multiplex PCR assay. Sourced from immuneACCESS, this table was stored by TCRdb with only in-frame sequences that have V and J called. A share of the clones is absent; for the studies checked, an unresolved V gene accounts for under half, and the remainder has no known explanation. This sample has 97,000 or so clones in its table, and 90% to 95% of those were observed once. Around 8.6% of the sample rests with the top ten. The time point label, read with the paper, signifies: about 28 days (+/-7) after the second vaccine dose. This specimen was peripheral blood, taken 28 days after the second AZD1222 dose. The source is an adult who received the AZD1222 COVID-19 vaccine.

The rearrangement uses TRBV6-6 and TRBJ1-6, with D maybe TRBD1 (5 bases). Germline CDR1 reads MNHNY; CDR2 reads SVGAGI (reference sequence). V was pared by 5 bases and J by 10 bases, with 18 bases between. This CDR3 comprises 15 residues. In DNA, the CDR3 is TGTGCCAGCAGTCCCCAGGGTCCAGGCTCGTCACCCCTCCACTTT. Protein product: CASSPQGPGSSPLHF.

V usage is TRBV7-9 and J usage is TRBJ1-2; 7 bases fit TRBD1. V trimming: 1 base; J trimming: 3 bases; junction bases outside the gene matches: 5. CDR3 length: 15 residues. CDR1 is SEHNR, CDR2 FQNEAQ, per germline (reference sequence). The CDR3 region is CASSLVAGGDYGYTF. The CDR3 DNA follows: TGTGCCAGCAGCTTAGTTGCAGGGGGGGACTATGGCTACACCTTC.